These 7 T cell receptor beta chains were sequenced from one sample in a study of radiotherapy plus CTLA-4 blockade in lung cancer. Repertoires were generated with immunoSEQ multiplex PCR, while TCRdb's copy carries only in-frame clones and drops some. The sample lists some 110,000 clones, approximately 77% occurring once. The specimen comprised peripheral blood, sampled from a patient treated with radiotherapy plus ipilimumab. The receptors derive from a human donor with non-small cell lung cancer that progressed on radiotherapy plus ipilimumab. Some clones in this sample may be carry-over from other donors' samples.

The genes are TRBV5-4 and TRBJ2-5, with 7 bases lining up with TRBD1. This CDR3 is built from 14 residues. Unmatched junction bases numbered 3, after V lost 4 bases and J lost 0 bases. CDR1 is SGHNT, CDR2 YYREEE, per germline (reference sequence). CDR3 amino acids: CASSNQGDQETQYF. The CDR3 DNA reads as TGTGCCAGCAGCAATCAGGGGGACCAAGAGACCCAGTACTTC.

This clone was seen a handful of times. V gene TRBV18 combines with J gene TRBJ1-6; D perhaps matches TRBD1 (5 bases). CDR3 length: 16 amino acids. Germline V gene data show CDR1 as KGHSH and CDR2 as LQKENI. Trimming took 3 bases from V and 8 from J, leaving 17 bases between them. CDR3 DNA sequence: TGTGCCAGCTCACCCTCTTGGGACCTCGGGGATTCACCCCTCCACTTT. Translating gives CASSPSWDLGDSPLHF.

The chain employs TRBV5-4 and TRBJ1-5; D may be TRBD1 (5 bases). Deletions cut 4 bases from V and 6 bases from J, with 14 bases between. CDR1 and CDR2 (germline): SGHNT, YYREEE (reference sequence). The CDR3 runs 14 residues. CDR3 region: CASSRDRGGQPQHF. CDR3 nucleotide sequence: TGTGCCAGCAGCCGCGACAGAGGTGGTCAGCCCCAGCATTTT.

V and J are TRBV19 and TRBJ2-7; no clear D. V lost 5 bases and J 0 bases, leaving 11 bases between the germline ends. The CDR3 totals 14 residues. The germline CDR1 and CDR2 sequences are LNHDA and SQIVND (reference sequence). CDR3 nucleotide sequence: TGTGCCAGTAGTCCTGAGACCGCCTCCTACGAGCAGTACTTC. Its translation: CASSPETASYEQYF.

The CDR3: CASSQAGLAGTDTQYF. The CDR3 bases are TGCGCCAGCAGCCAAGCGGGACTAGCGGGAACAGATACGCAGTATTTT. This rearrangement joins TRBV4-3 to TRBJ2-3; 13 bases line up with TRBD2. Trimming took 1 base from V and 3 from J; bases not matched to a gene: 1. Germline loops: CDR1 LGHNA, CDR2 YSLEER. The CDR3 length is 16 residues.

The chain employs TRBV4-3 and TRBJ1-2; 7 nucleotides line up with TRBD1. Germline-derived CDR1 and CDR2 are LGHNA and YSLEER. V lost 0 bases and J lost 4; bases outside the gene matches: 11. The CDR3 spans 17 residues. Written as DNA, the CDR3 is TGCGCCAGCAGCCAAGATCTCACAGGGGCCCCCGGCTATGGCTACACCTTC. Translated: CASSQDLTGAPGYGYTF.

The chain carries TRBV7-6 and TRBJ2-2; D is ambiguous. Trimming left V 1 base short and J 0 bases short, with 6 bases between. In germline, CDR1 is SGHVS, CDR2 FNYEAQ. The CDR3 runs 15 residues. The CDR3 loop reads CASSLDRTNTGELFF. As DNA, the CDR3 is TGTGCCAGCAGCTTAGACAGAACGAACACCGGGGAGCTGTTTTTT.